The T cell receptor beta chain under discussion was sequenced for a study of beta chain features in type 1 diabetes. General observations from the study: Type 1 diabetes patients had TCRB CDR3s that were shorter (moderately but significantly so) in all four CD4+ subsets. Small HLA sub-analyses could not settle whether HLA shapes TCRB rearrangement. Fewer junction insertions and more nucleotide deletions appeared in type 1 diabetes patients.

The CDR3 runs 15 residues. J was trimmed by 4 bases and V by 3 bases; bases with no gene match: 6. Germline V CDR1 and CDR2: KGHSH, LQKENI. Note on this clone: Its antigen is unidentified.

Isolated RNA was reverse transcribed in full, so expressed TCRB transcripts were sequenced. An average of around 930,000 reads was obtained from stem cell-like memory T cell samples. Produced via immunoSEQ multiplex PCR; TCRdb's table is partial and in-frame only. The sample yields approximately 14,000 clones, approximately 60% seen once. The receptor's source is a woman younger than 30 with type 1 diabetes. This chain connects TRBV18 to TRBJ2-3; 8 bases map to TRBD2. The sequenced sample consisted of stem cell memory CD4+ T cells from blood. The CDR3 DNA reads TGTGCCAGCTCACCGCCGGGACTAGTTTCAGATACGCAGTATTTT. It is translated as CASSPPGLVSDTQYF.